This entry lists 7 T cell receptor beta chains sequenced from one sample in a study of CD8+ T cells in alopecia areata (dated by TCRdb to the late 2010s). The sample's treatment or condition label, decoded: oral pan-JAK inhibitor, 5-10 mg twice daily. Libraries were constructed by the immunoSEQ multiplex PCR assay. RNA was extracted from all samples and reverse transcribed into cDNA as template for TCR sequencing. What TCRdb holds here is the immuneACCESS table cut down to in-frame rearrangements. Part of the clones is not present; checked against another copy, under half of the missing clones reflect an unresolved V gene, and the others are unexplained. For this sample the table gives fewer than 250,000 clones, of which around 43% were detected only once. The ten largest clones take up roughly 2.8% of the sample. The material was CD4+ T cells sorted from blood, obtained at approximately week 37, from a patient treated with tofacitinib. All receptors come from a human donor with alopecia areata.

The V gene is TRBV19, the J gene TRBJ2-5; unclear D gene. CDR1 and CDR2 (germline): LNHDA, SQIVND (reference sequence). Trimming removed 3 bases from V and 1 base from J, with 9 bases in between. The CDR3 has 14 amino acids. CDR3 nucleotides: TGTGCCAGTAGTATCGGCAGCATCCAAGAGACCCAGTACTTC. Residues: CASSIGSIQETQYF.

The chain carries TRBV30 and TRBJ2-2; no definite D call. The CDR3 is made up of 15 amino acids. V lost 1 base and J lost 3, with 12 bases in between. The germline V gene has CDR1 GTSNPN and CDR2 SVGIG (reference sequence). The CDR3 DNA follows: TGTGCCTGGAGTGCCGGAAGGGCGGACACCGGGGAGCTGTTTTTT. It yields the protein CAWSAGRADTGELFF.

This clone was seen more than once but under ten times. This rearrangement joins TRBV9 to TRBJ2-6; D remains ambiguous. Germline CDR1 SGDLS, CDR2 YYNGEE. The V and J ends lost 0 bases and 0 bases respectively, with 4 bases between them. The length of the CDR3 is 15 residues. CDR3 amino acids: CASSVAHSGANVLTF. In DNA, the CDR3 is TGTGCCAGCAGCGTAGCGCACTCTGGGGCCAACGTCCTGACTTTC.

The chain joins TRBV7-2 to TRBJ2-2, with unresolved D. CDR3 size: 15 residues. The V end was cut by 3 bases, the J end by 0 bases, with 8 bases between. The germline V gene encodes CDR1 SGHTA and CDR2 FQGNSA. CDR3 sequence: CASSLLNANTGELFF. The CDR3 bases are TGTGCCAGCAGCTTGCTTAACGCGAACACCGGGGAGCTGTTTTTT.

This chain joins TRBV7-9 and TRBJ2-4, with TRBD1 identical over 9 bases. Germline CDR1 is SEHNR and CDR2 is FQNEAQ (reference sequence). CDR3 length equals 14 residues. J gave up 6 bases and V 2 bases, and 2 bases lay outside the gene matches. In DNA, the CDR3 is TGTGCCAGCAGCTTACCGGGACAGGGAAACATTCAGTACTTC. Residues: CASSLPGQGNIQYF.

The rearrangement joins TRBV7-2 to TRBJ2-6; 10 positions match TRBD2. Trimming at V came to 3 bases and at J to 4 bases, leaving 9 bases not matched to a gene. Per germline, CDR1 SGHTA and CDR2 FQGNSA. The CDR3 has 18 residues. The CDR3 loop reads CASSFRASGRTGANVLTF. CDR3 nucleotide sequence: TGTGCCAGCAGCTTTAGGGCTAGCGGGAGAACGGGGGCCAACGTCCTGACTTTC. The full variable domain, completed using reference TRBV7-2 and TRBJ2-6, is GAGVSQSPSNKVTEKGKDVELRCDPISGHTALYWYRQSLGQGLEFLIYFQGNSAPDKSGLPSDRFSAERTGGSVSTLTIQRTQQEDSAVYLCASSFRASGRTGANVLTFGAGSRLTVL.

In its sample, this clone was seen a few times. This chain joins TRBV7-2 and TRBJ2-5; 9 positions agree with TRBD1. Germline CDR1 and CDR2: SGHTA and FQGNSA. This CDR3 is 14 amino acids long. V lost 5 bases and J lost 2; bases outside the gene matches: 3. In DNA, the CDR3 is TGTGCCAGCAGCCGGGACAGGGCTCAAGAGACCCAGTACTTC. Residues: CASSRDRAQETQYF.